Below, 26 T cell receptor beta chains from the same sample are listed, as sequenced in a study of blood T cell repertoires in COVID-19. Profiling relied on immunoSEQ multiplex PCR, and the TCRdb table lists in-frame clones only, not all of them. The data contain approximately 150,000 clones, over 80% of them singletons. The source material was peripheral blood. The receptor set was obtained from a man aged 45-65 years who had recovered from COVID-19.

This rearrangement joins TRBV6-1 to TRBJ2-7; D is possibly TRBD1 (5 bases). Trimming removed 7 bases at V and 6 bases at J, with 25 bases between. The germline CDR1 and CDR2 sequences are MNHNS and SASEGT. This CDR3 is 16 amino acids long. CDR3 in DNA: TGTGCCAGCAATGACGGCAGGGCGGCTTATTTGCTCGAGCAGTACTTC. Its translation: CASNDGRAAYLLEQYF.

This clone was detected once. V and J are TRBV29-1 and TRBJ2-1, with no clear D. V was clipped by 3 bases and J by 5 bases, with 8 bases between them. CDR3 length: 12 residues. CDR1 SQVTM and CDR2 ANQGSEA come from the germline V gene. The CDR3: CSVDLTDNEQFF. The CDR3 nucleotides read TGCAGCGTTGACCTAACCGACAATGAGCAGTTCTTC.

V usage is TRBV30 and J usage is TRBJ1-6, with D uncertain. Trimming pared 2 bases from V and 0 bases from J, leaving 14 bases between. This CDR3 is 17 amino acids long. The germline V gene encodes CDR1 GTSNPN and CDR2 SVGIG (reference sequence). CDR3 DNA: TGTGCCTGGAGTCATGGGAGGCGAAGCTCCTATAATTCACCCCTCCACTTT. It codes for CAWSHGRRSSYNSPLHF.

The chain couples TRBV11-2 to TRBJ1-5, with no clear D. CDR3 length equals 13 residues. V was clipped by 3 bases and J by 1 base, with 4 bases between them. Germline-derived CDR1 and CDR2 are SGHAT and FQNNGV. The CDR3 reads CASSLGSNQPQHF. CDR3 bases: TGTGCCAGCAGCTTGGGCAGCAATCAGCCCCAGCATTTT.

V gene TRBV6-1 combines with J gene TRBJ1-2, with TRBD1 identical over 7 bases. CDR3 length: 14 residues. Germline-derived CDR1 and CDR2 are MNHNS and SASEGT. V trimming: 2 bases; J trimming: 5 bases; junction bases outside the gene matches: 5. CDR3 nucleotides: TGTGCCAGCAGTGAAAAGGCAGGGGGATATGGCTACACCTTC. This sequence encodes CASSEKAGGYGYTF.

J is TRBJ2-3 and V is TRBV5-4, with 11 bases fitting TRBD2. This CDR3 region has 16 residues. The V gene end was trimmed by 2 bases and the J gene end by 3 bases; junction bases not matched to a gene: 5. Germline V lookup: CDR1 SGHNT, CDR2 YYREEE (reference sequence). The CDR3 region has the DNA TGTGCCAGCAGCTTCGGAGTAGCGGGGGGGACAGATACGCAGTATTTT. It specifies CASSFGVAGGTDTQYF.

The J gene is TRBJ2-3, the V gene TRBV6-5, with TRBD2 identical over 16 bases. The trim removed 8 bases at V and 6 bases at J, leaving 2 bases unmatched. Germline loops: CDR1 MNHEY, CDR2 SVGAGI. This CDR3 has 14 amino acids. In DNA form, the CDR3 reads TGTGCCAGCGGGACTAGCGGGGGGGTGGATACGCAGTATTTT. This sequence encodes CASGTSGGVDTQYF.

This chain connects TRBV9 to TRBJ2-7, with 7 bases identical to TRBD2. The CDR3 totals 16 residues. Germline lookup yields CDR1 SGDLS and CDR2 YYNGEE. V gave up 0 bases and J gave up 3 bases; unmatched junction bases: 9. The CDR3 nucleotides read TGTGCCAGCAGCGTAGCCGAAAGCGGGGAGGGCTACGAGCAGTACTTC. This encodes CASSVAESGEGYEQYF.

The chain combines TRBV7-2 with TRBJ1-2; 7 bases align to TRBD1. Per germline, CDR1 SGHTA and CDR2 FQGNSA. The CDR3 length is 16 residues. Trimming took 1 base from V and 4 from J; bases not matched to a gene: 9. CDR3 bases: TGTGCCAGCAGCTTAGAGTTGGCCAGGGGGGCCTATGGCTACACCTTC. Residues: CASSLELARGAYGYTF.

The chain has TRBV30 and TRBJ1-2, with D unresolved. Germline values: CDR1 GTSNPN, CDR2 SVGIG (reference sequence). Trimming took off 3 bases at V and 0 bases at J, with 23 bases between the two ends. The CDR3 totals 18 residues. The chain's CDR3 is CAWRKLPAARITNYGYTF. The CDR3 nucleotides read TGTGCCTGGAGAAAGCTGCCAGCTGCCAGGATCACTAACTATGGCTACACCTTC.

This clone was recorded a few times. The V call is TRBV5-6, the J call TRBJ2-5, with 10 bases lining up with TRBD2. The CDR3 spans 15 residues. CDR1 and CDR2 from the germline V gene are SGHDT and YYEEEE. J lost 9 bases, V lost 2 bases, and 10 bases had no gene match. CDR3 coding DNA: TGTGCCAGCAGCTTTAGCGGGGGGTCCTTGGGGGCCCAGTACTTC. It yields the protein CASSFSGGSLGAQYF. The whole variable domain, filled in from reference TRBV5-6 and TRBJ2-5, reads DAGVTQSPTHLIKTRGQQVTLRCSPKSGHDTVSWYQQALGQGPQFIFQYYEEEERQRGNFPDRFSGHQFPNYSSELNVNALLLGDSALYLCASSFSGGSLGAQYFGPGTRLLVL.

The CDR3 region is CASRNGGAGRYEQYF. The CDR3 DNA reads as TGTGCCAGCAGAAACGGGGGGGCCGGTCGCTACGAGCAGTACTTC. The chain joins TRBV7-2 to TRBJ2-7, with TRBD2 matching over 8 bases. Trimming removed 6 bases from V and 3 bases from J; junction bases left unmatched: 10. CDR3 length: 15 amino acids. The germline V gene has CDR1 SGHTA and CDR2 FQGNSA.

A single count supports this clone. The CDR3 reads CASSFPQGAYEQYF. CDR3 nucleotides: TGTGCCAGCAGCTTCCCGCAGGGGGCCTACGAGCAGTACTTC. The V gene is TRBV7-9, the J gene TRBJ2-7; 7 bases map to TRBD1. Losses at the gene ends were 3 bases for V and 2 bases for J; bases not matched to a gene: 4. The germline CDR1 and CDR2 sequences are SEHNR and FQNEAQ (reference sequence). The CDR3 has 14 residues.

V is TRBV7-6 and J is TRBJ1-4, with 7 nucleotides matching TRBD1. Trimming removed 3 bases from V and 10 bases from J; junction bases left unmatched: 26. There are 20 residues in the CDR3. Germline CDR1 is SGHVS and CDR2 is FNYEAQ. The CDR3 sequence: CASSFLGGVDREGFVGKLFF. The CDR3 DNA sequence: TGTGCCAGCAGCTTTCTGGGCGGGGTTGACAGGGAAGGCTTTGTTGGAAAACTGTTTTTT.

J is TRBJ2-2 and V is TRBV2, with 7 bases that match TRBD2. This CDR3 region has 14 residues. V shed 7 bases, J shed 4 bases, and the junction held 6 bases outside the gene matches. CDR1 and CDR2 from the germline V gene are SNHLY and FYNNEI. The CDR3 DNA is TGTGCCAGCACGGGGGGATCGGGCACCGGGGAGCTGTTTTTT. This gives the protein CASTGGSGTGELFF.

This chain links TRBV29-1 with TRBJ2-1, with 9 bases fitting TRBD1. Germline CDR1 SQVTM, CDR2 ANQGSEA. The junction had 15 bases not matched to a gene; V was cut back by 4 bases and J by 8 bases. This CDR3 contains 16 residues. The CDR3 DNA reads as TGCAGCGTTGGAAGCCCGGGACAGGGATGGCGCGATGAGCAGTTCTTC. Its protein is CSVGSPGQGWRDEQFF.

V and J are TRBV3-1 (or the pseudogene TRBV3-2) and TRBJ2-3, with 8 bases lining up with TRBD2. Germline CDR1 reads LGHDT; CDR2 reads YNNKEL (reference sequence). V gave up 3 bases and J gave up 11 bases; unmatched junction bases: 10. This CDR3 is 14 amino acids long. The CDR3 is CASSQGTREGQQYF. In nucleotides, the CDR3 is TGTGCCAGCAGCCAGGGGACTAGGGAAGGACAGCAGTATTTT.

The chain couples TRBV3-1 (or the pseudogene TRBV3-2) to TRBJ2-3, with 7 positions matching TRBD2. Per germline, CDR1 LGHDT and CDR2 YNNKEL (reference sequence). The V gene end was trimmed by 0 bases and the J gene end by 0 bases; junction bases not matched to a gene: 9. This CDR3 is 18 amino acids long. CDR3 residues: CASSQEEAGRTSTDTQYF. CDR3 DNA sequence: TGTGCCAGCAGCCAAGAGGAAGCGGGGCGCACTAGCACAGATACGCAGTATTTT.

This chain uses TRBV27 with TRBJ2-1; 8 bases fit TRBD1. The length of the CDR3 is 13 residues. With 3 bases clipped from V and 10 bases from J, the junction kept 5 bases outside the gene matches. Germline V gene sequence: CDR1 MNHEY, CDR2 SMNVEV (reference sequence). Here the CDR3 reads CASSFSGGEEQFF. The CDR3 DNA sequence: TGTGCCAGCAGTTTTTCAGGGGGCGAAGAGCAGTTCTTC.

The V gene is TRBV2, the J gene TRBJ1-1; D possibly corresponds to TRBD1 (6 bases). The V gene's germline CDR1 is SNHLY and CDR2 FYNNEI. Trimming took 6 bases from V and 7 from J, leaving 9 bases between them. This CDR3 region has 11 residues. The CDR3 nucleotides read TGTGCCAGCAGGGGACAAATTGAAGCTTTCTTT. Protein: CASRGQIEAFF.

The chain has TRBV12-3 or TRBV12-4 and TRBJ1-2; TRBD1 might be the D (5 bases). With 4 bases removed from V and 11 bases from J, the gap between germline ends came to 14 bases. CDR3 length: 12 residues. DNA for the CDR3: TGTGCCAGCAGTTCGGGGGGACGAGGATACACCTTC. Protein sequence: CASSSGGRGYTF.

The V and J genes are TRBV27 and TRBJ2-7; 11 nucleotides line up with TRBD1. V dropped 5 bases and J dropped 5; count of bases not matched to a gene: 11. CDR3 length: 16 amino acids. The V gene's germline CDR1 is MNHEY and CDR2 SMNVEV (reference sequence). DNA for the CDR3: TGTGCCAGCAGTCGGATCCGGGACAGGGGGGTCAACGAGCAGTACTTC. Protein: CASSRIRDRGVNEQYF.

The rearrangement links TRBV6-5 to TRBJ1-5; D not resolved. The CDR3 consists of 16 residues. V shed 4 bases and J shed 4 bases, with 17 bases lying between them. Germline CDR1 reads MNHEY; CDR2 reads SVGAGI. CDR3 sequence reads: CASSLTYATRNQPQHF. In nucleotides, the CDR3 is TGTGCCAGCAGTTTGACCTACGCGACACGTAATCAGCCCCAGCATTTT.

This clone was detected only once. The chain links TRBV7-8 to TRBJ2-5; D is perhaps TRBD1 (7 bases). CDR1 SGHVS and CDR2 FQNEAQ come from the germline V gene. V dropped 4 bases and J dropped 3 bases, with 18 bases sitting between them. This CDR3 contains 16 residues. Here the CDR3 reads CASSSPGGRAKETQYF. The CDR3 DNA reads TGTGCCAGCAGCTCCCCAGGGGGGAGAGCTAAAGAGACCCAGTACTTC.

V is TRBV6-5 and J is TRBJ1-1, with D possibly matching TRBD1 (5 bases). Trimming shortened V by 5 bases and J by 0 bases, and 10 bases separated the two germline ends. The V gene's germline CDR1 is MNHEY and CDR2 SVGAGI. CDR3 length equals 14 residues. CDR3 residues: CASSMTVLNTEAFF. The DNA of the CDR3 is TGTGCCAGCAGTATGACAGTCCTGAACACTGAAGCTTTCTTT.

This chain links TRBV4-3 with TRBJ1-4; D gene unclear. Germline V CDR1 and CDR2: LGHNA, YSLEER. There are 16 residues in the CDR3. The germline V and J ends were trimmed by 0 bases and 0 bases, with 8 bases remaining between them. The CDR3 region is CASSQEPRATNEKLFF. CDR3 bases: TGCGCCAGCAGCCAAGAACCCCGAGCAACTAATGAAAAACTGTTTTTT.